Shown below are 8 T cell receptor beta chains from a single sample sequenced in a study of cytomegalovirus exposure and HLA in healthy donors. TCRdb keeps only in-frame clones here, not all; method: immunoSEQ multiplex PCR. The table records 100,000 to 150,000 clones, more than 95% of them present only once. Sequenced material: PBMCs. These receptors came from a man between 18 and 35 years old in good health and CMV-seronegative.

This chain uses TRBV4-3 with TRBJ2-3, with 8 positions matching TRBD1. The CDR3 is made up of 14 amino acids. Germline CDR1 LGHNA, CDR2 YSLEER. Unmatched junction bases numbered 4, after V lost 6 bases and J lost 2 bases. CDR3 DNA: TGCGCCAGCAGACAGGGGGTGTCCACAGATACGCAGTATTTT. It translates to CASRQGVSTDTQYF.

This sequence joins TRBV5-1 and TRBJ2-7; 7 nucleotides agree with TRBD1. The V and J ends lost 0 bases and 5 bases, in that order; junction bases with no gene match: 5. The CDR3 is made up of 14 amino acids. From germline, CDR1 is SGHRS and CDR2 YFSETQ. This chain's CDR3 is CASSLEGGWDEQYF. In DNA, the CDR3 is TGCGCCAGCAGCTTGGAAGGGGGCTGGGACGAGCAGTACTTC.

The genes are TRBV28 and TRBJ2-5; TRBD2 might be the D (7 bases). The CDR3 spans 14 residues. Germline CDR1 MDHEN, CDR2 SYDVKM. V lost 2 bases and J lost 1, with 8 bases in between. The CDR3 region has the DNA TGTGCCAGCAGTTTAGGGGGGGCCCAAGAGACCCAGTACTTC. Residues: CASSLGGAQETQYF.

The V and J genes are TRBV5-1 and TRBJ2-7; no firm D call. Trimming pared 4 bases from V and 3 bases from J, leaving 14 bases between. Germline V gene lookup returns CDR1 SGHRS and CDR2 YFSETQ. This CDR3 is 14 amino acids long. The CDR3 DNA reads TGCGCCAGCAGCGCTGACTCCTCCGGCTACGAGCAGTACTTC. Protein sequence: CASSADSSGYEQYF.

The chain joins TRBV9 to TRBJ2-1; 12 nucleotides agree with TRBD2. The J segment lost 8 bases and the V segment lost 0 bases, leaving 9 bases of the junction unmatched. The CDR3 spans 17 residues. Germline V gene data show CDR1 as SGDLS and CDR2 as YYNGEE. The chain's CDR3 is CASSVGPSGRAIDEQFF. The CDR3 DNA is TGTGCCAGCAGCGTAGGCCCTAGCGGGAGGGCCATCGATGAGCAGTTCTTC. The full variable domain, rest sourced from reference TRBV9 and TRBJ2-1, is DSGVTQTPKHLITATGQRVTLRCSPRSGDLSVYWYQQSLDQGLQFLIQYYNGEERAKGNILERFSAQQFPDLHSELNLSSLELGDSALYFCASSVGPSGRAIDEQFFGPGTRLTVL.

The CDR3 region is CASSRTRGGYTF. Written as DNA, the CDR3 is TGTGCCAGCAGTCGGACTCGGGGTGGCTACACCTTC. The chain couples TRBV13 to TRBJ1-2; D is ambiguous. V lost 6 bases and J 7 bases, leaving 12 bases between the germline ends. Germline V CDR1 and CDR2: PRHDT, FYEKMQ (reference sequence). The CDR3 contains 12 residues. Filled out from reference TRBV13 and TRBJ1-2, the complete variable domain reads AAGVIQSPRHLIKEKRETATLKCYPIPRHDTVYWYQQGPGQDPQFLISFYEKMQSDKGSIPDRFSAQQFSDYHSELNMSSLELGDSALYFCASSRTRGGYTFGSGTRLTVV.

This rearrangement joins TRBV6-5 to TRBJ2-7, with a possible D match to TRBD1 (5 bases). There are 13 residues in the CDR3. V shed 6 bases and J shed 0 bases, with 9 bases lying between them. The germline gives CDR1 MNHEY, CDR2 SVGAGI. The CDR3 region is CASSRRDSYEQYF. CDR3 nucleotide sequence: TGTGCCAGCAGCCGCAGGGACTCCTACGAGCAGTACTTC.

The genes are TRBV29-1 and TRBJ2-5; 14 bases map to TRBD2. V lost 6 bases, J lost 3 bases, and 3 bases stayed unmatched. There are 14 residues in the CDR3. Germline lookup yields CDR1 SQVTM and CDR2 ANQGSEA. The CDR3 reads CSVGTSGRKETQYF. The CDR3 bases are TGCAGCGTGGGGACTAGCGGGAGAAAAGAGACCCAGTACTTC.